The 20 T cell receptor beta chains below all came from one sample that was sequenced in a study of T cell repertoires in cytomegalovirus infection. TCRdb analysed the reads with MiXCR anew, one entry per CDR3 protein. The table includes 200,000 to 300,000 distinct CDR3 sequences, 8% to 9.5% detected once. Input material: PBMCs. The receptors derive from a human donor in good health (CMV status not recorded). Some clones in this sample may be carry-over from other donors' samples.

This clonotype was observed many times. J is TRBJ2-7 and V is TRBV7-2; possible D gene TRBD1, 6 bases. Between the trimmed V and J ends, which lost 4 bases and 3 bases, there was a span of 13 bases. Germline V CDR1 and CDR2: SGHTA, FQGNSA. The CDR3 runs 14 residues. The chain's CDR3 is CASSSGTPNYEQYF. CDR3 nucleotide sequence: TGTGCCAGCAGCTCCGGGACACCTAACTACGAGCAGTACTTC.

There are a few counts of this clonotype. The V and J genes are TRBV5-8 and TRBJ2-6; 7 bases match TRBD2. The CDR3 covers 17 residues. Germline V CDR1 and CDR2: SGHTS, YDEGEE. V lost 4 bases, J lost 2 bases, and 9 bases stayed unmatched. As DNA, the CDR3 is TGTGCCAGCAGCCGACCGGGGAGGGTGACTGGGGCCAACGTCCTGACTTTC. As protein: CASSRPGRVTGANVLTF.

This clonotype has more than one count but fewer than ten. The chain combines TRBV20-1 with TRBJ2-1, with 7 nucleotides matching TRBD2. From germline, CDR1 is DFQATT and CDR2 SNEGSKA (reference sequence). The CDR3 is made up of 15 amino acids. Trimming removed 2 bases from V and 0 bases from J; junction bases left unmatched: 4. The CDR3 here is CSARKAGSSYNEQFF. The CDR3 DNA is TGCAGTGCTAGAAAAGCGGGAAGCTCCTACAATGAGCAGTTCTTC.

This clonotype was found a few times. The CDR3 loop is CASSSGGFDTEAFF. For the CDR3, the DNA is TGTGCCAGCAGCTCCGGGGGGTTTGACACTGAAGCTTTCTTT. J is TRBJ1-1 and V is TRBV7-2, with TRBD1 as a possible D gene (5 bases). Trimming cost V 4 bases and J 3 bases, with 12 bases left between them. CDR1 is SGHTA, CDR2 FQGNSA, per germline. The CDR3 length is 14 residues.

This clonotype was seen ten or more times. The V gene is TRBV6-5, the J gene TRBJ2-2; 13 bases line up with TRBD2. V lost 1 base and J lost 7; bases outside the gene matches: 15. CDR3 length equals 20 residues. CDR1 and CDR2 from the germline V gene are MNHEY and SVGAGI. The CDR3 sequence: CASSYLSVGGLAGAGGELFF. CDR3 DNA sequence: TGTGCCAGCAGTTACTTGTCCGTTGGAGGACTAGCGGGAGCAGGCGGGGAGCTGTTTTTT.

The table lists this clonotype with many counts. The V gene is TRBV27, the J gene TRBJ2-7; D possibly corresponds to TRBD2 (5 bases). Trimming cost V 10 bases and J 3 bases, with 10 bases left between them. This CDR3 has 11 residues. The germline V gene has CDR1 MNHEY and CDR2 SMNVEV (reference sequence). CDR3 residues: CATGVVYEQYF. The CDR3 DNA is TGTGCCACCGGGGTAGTCTACGAGCAGTACTTC.

The V gene is TRBV12-3 or TRBV12-4, the J gene TRBJ2-3, with no clear D. V lost 1 base, J lost 5 bases, and 13 bases lay in between. The CDR3 covers 15 residues. CDR3 loop: CASSLVFRGGDTQYF. The DNA for the CDR3 is TGTGCCAGCAGTTTAGTATTTAGAGGCGGAGATACGCAGTATTTT.

This clonotype appeared a few times. This chain connects TRBV11-2 to TRBJ2-2; no clear D gene. V dropped 0 bases and J dropped 6 bases, with 5 bases sitting between them. There are 13 residues in the CDR3. Germline values: CDR1 SGHAT, CDR2 FQNNGV. The CDR3 spells CASSLDDAGELFF. The DNA of the CDR3 is TGTGCCAGCAGCTTAGATGATGCCGGGGAGCTGTTTTTT.

This clonotype was observed a few times. The chain couples TRBV23-1 to TRBJ1-6; tentatively, D is TRBD1 (6 bases). TRBV23-1 is an ORF; its function is uncertain. The V end lost 3 bases, the J end lost 7 bases, and 22 bases lay between the germline ends. This CDR3 is 18 amino acids long. CDR3 region: CASSHLGTYRAGNSPLHF. The CDR3 nucleotides are TGCGCCAGCAGTCATCTCGGAACCTACAGGGCAGGGAATTCACCCCTCCACTTT.

This clonotype appeared many times. This sequence joins TRBV7-8 and TRBJ2-3, with D possibly called TRBD1 or TRBD2 (5 bases each). The V end was cut by 3 bases, the J end by 1 base, with 11 bases between. This CDR3 contains 15 residues. Germline V CDR1 and CDR2: SGHVS, FQNEAQ. CDR3 amino acids: CASSFGVGGTDTQYF. As DNA, the CDR3 is TGTGCCAGCAGCTTTGGGGTGGGGGGCACAGATACGCAGTATTTT.

At least ten counts were recorded for this clonotype. This chain joins TRBV7-2 and TRBJ1-2, with TRBD1 matching 7 bases. The CDR3 covers 15 residues. The ends lost 7 bases at V and 6 bases at J; junction bases unmatched: 14. Germline V CDR1 and CDR2: SGHTA, FQGNSA. In DNA form, the CDR3 reads TGTGCCAGCACCCCTGACAGGGCGGAGGAGAATGGCTACACCTTC. The encoded protein is CASTPDRAEENGYTF.

This clonotype was observed at least ten times. The J gene is TRBJ2-1, the V gene TRBV12-3 or TRBV12-4; D may be TRBD2 (6 bases). This CDR3 region has 16 residues. V dropped 1 base and J dropped 5 bases, with 15 bases sitting between them. DNA for the CDR3: TGTGCCAGCAGTTTAGTAGGCGGGGCAAACAACAATGAGCAGTTCTTC. Translated: CASSLVGGANNNEQFF.

This clonotype turned up a few times. The chain has TRBV28 and TRBJ2-5; D may match TRBD1 or TRBD2 (5 bases each). V gave up 4 bases and J gave up 5 bases, with 17 bases separating them. There are 15 residues in the CDR3. Per germline, CDR1 MDHEN and CDR2 SYDVKM. DNA for the CDR3: TGTGCCAGCAGTTCCTCCGGGACGGCCGGGGAGACCCAGTACTTC. Amino acids: CASSSSGTAGETQYF.

This clonotype was detected many times. The chain links TRBV28 to TRBJ2-1; the D gene could be TRBD1 or TRBD2 (6 bases each). The germline V gene has CDR1 MDHEN and CDR2 SYDVKM. The CDR3 loop spans 14 amino acids. V was cut by 6 bases and J by 7 bases, with 16 bases left in between. The DNA of the CDR3 is TGTGCCAGCAGCCATAATCGGGGGACAAATGAGCAGTTCTTC. Translated, it gives CASSHNRGTNEQFF.

This clonotype came up many times. The chain is built from TRBV7-2 and TRBJ1-2; TRBD1 matches at 10 bases. Germline CDR1 and CDR2: SGHTA and FQGNSA. Unmatched junction bases numbered 5, after V lost 0 bases and J lost 7 bases. The CDR3 covers 15 residues. The CDR3 DNA sequence: TGTGCCAGCAGCTTAGCGCCGGGACAGGGGTCTGGCTACACCTTC. Translation gives CASSLAPGQGSGYTF.

This clonotype has at least ten counts. This chain joins TRBV7-2 and TRBJ2-7; TRBD1 aligns across 9 bases. This CDR3 has 16 residues. The germline gives CDR1 SGHTA, CDR2 FQGNSA. Trimming took 5 bases from V and 3 from J; bases not matched to a gene: 11. Here the CDR3 DNA reads TGTGCCAGCAGCCCCCGTCCCGGGACAGGGTTCTACGAGCAGTACTTC. Encoded protein: CASSPRPGTGFYEQYF.

This clonotype showed up just a few times. The chain recombines TRBV12-3 or TRBV12-4 with TRBJ2-1; D is tentatively TRBD1 or TRBD2 (6 bases each). This CDR3 comprises 14 residues. Trimming stripped 3 bases from V and 7 bases from J, with 13 bases between. The CDR3 reads CASSLGGPENEQFF. As DNA, the CDR3 is TGTGCCAGCAGTTTGGGGGGCCCAGAGAATGAGCAGTTCTTC.

This clonotype showed up many times. This sequence joins TRBV7-8 and TRBJ1-6; TRBD1 aligns across 8 bases. V dropped 5 bases and J dropped 6; count of bases not matched to a gene: 3. Germline CDR1 is SGHVS and CDR2 is FQNEAQ. This CDR3 region has 14 residues. In nucleotides, the CDR3 is TGTGCCAGCAGCGCAGACAGGGGTAATTCACCCCTCCACTTT. The encoded protein is CASSADRGNSPLHF.

The chain links TRBV6-1 to TRBJ1-1; tentatively, D is TRBD1 (5 bases). This CDR3 has 13 residues. CDR1 MNHNS and CDR2 SASEGT come from the germline V gene. V shed 7 bases and J shed 5 bases, with 14 bases lying between them. Written as DNA, the CDR3 is TGTGCCAGCACTCCCCATGGGGGGACTGAAGCTTTCTTT. Its translation: CASTPHGGTEAFF.

The gene calls are TRBV23-1 and TRBJ2-7; 7 bases align to TRBD2. TRBV23-1 is treated as an ORF (open reading frame) with a function not yet certain. CDR3 length: 16 amino acids. V gave up 0 bases and J gave up 0 bases; unmatched junction bases: 5. The CDR3 here is CASSQSWRESSYEQYF. In DNA form, the CDR3 reads TGCGCCAGCAGTCAATCGTGGCGGGAGTCCTCCTACGAGCAGTACTTC.